Described below is a single TCR beta chain sequence and its context. Its antigen is as yet unknown. The CDR3 runs 14 residues. V was pared by 3 bases and J by 0 bases, with 9 bases between. Germline V gene lookup returns CDR1 SQVTM and CDR2 ANQGSEA. The PCR had 60 Vbeta and 13 Jbeta primers. Only in-frame clones appear in the TCRdb table, and some are missing; sequencing was by immunoSEQ multiplex PCR. This table holds approximately 170,000 clones, roughly 80% found once. The data were obtained in a study of cytomegalovirus exposure and HLA in healthy donors. Findings and limits, study-wide: Looking again later, the authors saw that most CMV-associated TCR beta chains seemed HLA-restricted.

The sequence derives from a young woman in good health and CMV-seronegative. Sequenced input: PBMCs. V and J are TRBV29-1 and TRBJ2-1, with D unclear. CDR3: CSVDPTGSYNEQFF. The CDR3 coding sequence is TGCAGCGTTGACCCCACCGGCTCCTACAATGAGCAGTTCTTC.